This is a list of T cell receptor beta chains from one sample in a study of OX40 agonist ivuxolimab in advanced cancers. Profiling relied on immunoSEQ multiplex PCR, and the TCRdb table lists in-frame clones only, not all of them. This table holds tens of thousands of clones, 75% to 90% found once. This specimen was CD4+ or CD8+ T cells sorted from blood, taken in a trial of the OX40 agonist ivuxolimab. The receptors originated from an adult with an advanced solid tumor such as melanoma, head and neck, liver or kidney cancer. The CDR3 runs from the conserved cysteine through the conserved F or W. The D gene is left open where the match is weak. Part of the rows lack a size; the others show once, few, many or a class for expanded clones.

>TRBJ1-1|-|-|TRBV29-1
CSAGRWSTEAFF
TGCAGCGCCGGTCGTTGGAGCACTGAAGCTTTCTTT
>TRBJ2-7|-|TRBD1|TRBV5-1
CASSSDRGYEQYF
TGCGCCAGCAGCTCGGACAGGGGGTACGAGCAGTACTTC
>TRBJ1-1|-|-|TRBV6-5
CASSYSEVGGTEAFF
TGTGCCAGCAGTTACTCGGAGGTAGGGGGCACTGAAGCTTTCTTT
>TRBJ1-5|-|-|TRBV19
CASSILAGDYSNQPQHF
TGTGCCAGTAGTATACTCGCCGGGGATTATAGCAATCAGCCCCAGCATTTT
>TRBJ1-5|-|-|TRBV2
CASSGGLGNQPQHF
TGTGCCAGCAGTGGCGGCCTAGGCAATCAGCCCCAGCATTTT
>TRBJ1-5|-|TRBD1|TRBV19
CASSILGTGNQPQHF
TGTGCCAGTAGTATTCTCGGGACAGGCAATCAGCCCCAGCATTTT
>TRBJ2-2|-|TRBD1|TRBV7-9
CASSSRDSLTGELFF
TGTGCCAGCAGCTCCCGGGACAGCCTCACCGGGGAGCTGTTTTTT
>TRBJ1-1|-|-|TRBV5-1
CASSRGAVTEAFF
TGCGCCAGCAGCCGCGGAGCTGTCACTGAAGCTTTCTTT
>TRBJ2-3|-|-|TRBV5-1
CASSLDRDTQYF
TGCGCCAGCAGCTTGGATCGAGATACGCAGTATTTT
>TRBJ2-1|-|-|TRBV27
CASSLGGYNEQFF
TGTGCCAGCTCCCTGGGCGGCTACAATGAGCAGTTCTTC
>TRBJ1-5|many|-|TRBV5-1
CASSLEGGSNQPQHF
TGCGCCAGCAGCTTGGAAGGGGGTAGCAATCAGCCCCAGCATTTT
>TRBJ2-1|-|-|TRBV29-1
CSVAASSYNEQFF
TGCAGCGTGGCAGCAAGCTCCTACAATGAGCAGTTCTTC
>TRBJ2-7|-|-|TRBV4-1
CASSQASGGYDYEQYF
TGCGCCAGCAGCCAAGCCTCCGGGGGATACGACTACGAGCAGTACTTC
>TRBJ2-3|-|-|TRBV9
CASSPHLEYDTQYF
TGTGCCAGCAGCCCCCATTTGGAGTATGATACGCAGTATTTT
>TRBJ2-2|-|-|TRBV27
CASSYTVGGELFF
TGTGCCAGCAGCTACACAGTGGGCGGGGAGCTGTTTTTT
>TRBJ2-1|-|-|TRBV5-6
CASSWKVKGGNEQFF
TGTGCCAGCAGCTGGAAGGTTAAGGGTGGTAATGAGCAGTTCTTC
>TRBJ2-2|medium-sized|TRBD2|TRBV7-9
CASSLGGRAAGELFF
TGTGCCAGCAGCTTAGGAGGGAGGGCCGCCGGGGAGCTGTTTTTT
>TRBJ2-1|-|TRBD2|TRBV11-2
CASSFIIAVGLAYNEQFF
TGTGCCAGCAGCTTCATAATCGCCGTGGGACTAGCCTACAATGAGCAGTTCTTC
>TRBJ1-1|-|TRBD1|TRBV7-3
CASSLNRGQTEAFF
TGTGCCAGCAGCTTAAACAGGGGGCAAACTGAAGCTTTCTTT
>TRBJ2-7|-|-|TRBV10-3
CAISEPQRGSYEQYF
TGTGCCATCAGTGAGCCACAGAGGGGCTCCTACGAGCAGTACTTC
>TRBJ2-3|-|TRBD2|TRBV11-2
CASSLRGIGGSTDTQYF
TGTGCCAGCAGCTTAAGAGGGATCGGGGGGAGCACAGATACGCAGTATTTT
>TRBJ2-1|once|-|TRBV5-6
CASSLASGNEQFF
TGTGCCAGCAGCTTGGCCTCGGGGAATGAGCAGTTCTTC
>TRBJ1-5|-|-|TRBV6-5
CASSPLTGSNQPQHF
TGTGCCAGCAGCCCCCTCACAGGTTCGAATCAGCCCCAGCATTTT
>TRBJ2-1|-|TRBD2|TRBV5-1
CASSQAGATDEQFF
TGCGCCAGCAGCCAAGCGGGAGCCACCGATGAGCAGTTCTTC
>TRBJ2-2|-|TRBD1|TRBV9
CASSVQGARTGELFF
TGTGCCAGCAGCGTTCAGGGGGCAAGAACCGGGGAGCTGTTTTTT
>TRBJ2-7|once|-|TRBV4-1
CASSQDWGDYEQYF
TGCGCCAGCAGCCAAGATTGGGGGGACTACGAGCAGTACTTC
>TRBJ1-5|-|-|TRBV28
CASNRLGDQPQHF
TGTGCCAGCAACAGGTTGGGGGATCAGCCCCAGCATTTT
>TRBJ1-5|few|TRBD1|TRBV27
CASRDRDYSNQPQHF
TGTGCCAGCCGCGACAGGGATTATAGCAATCAGCCCCAGCATTTT
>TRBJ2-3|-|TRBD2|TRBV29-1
CSVVPGLAGGAIDTQYF
TGCAGCGTCGTCCCGGGACTAGCGGGGGGGGCAATAGATACGCAGTATTTT